Listed here are 19 T cell receptor beta chains from one sample, sequenced in a study of cytomegalovirus exposure and HLA in healthy donors. 13 Jbeta primers and 60 Vbeta primers were used for the PCR. Libraries were prepared by immunoSEQ multiplex PCR; TCRdb keeps only in-frame clonotypes and omits some of them. The sample lists 130,000 or so clones; 70% to 80% were seen once. Specimen: PBMCs. Every receptor here comes from a female donor in good health and CMV-seronegative.

The chain carries TRBV4-1 and TRBJ2-7; 7 nucleotides line up with TRBD2. The V and J ends lost 4 bases and 2 bases, in that order; junction bases with no gene match: 2. This CDR3 has 13 amino acids. The germline CDR1 and CDR2 sequences are MGHRA and YSYEKL. CDR3 DNA: TGCGCCAGCAGCCGCGGACTAGCCTACGAGCAGTACTTC. Its protein is CASSRGLAYEQYF.

The chain employs TRBV18 and TRBJ2-5; D is unclear. Germline CDR1 KGHSH, CDR2 LQKENI. V lost 0 bases to trimming and J lost 2 bases, with 7 bases between them. This CDR3 is built from 14 residues. CDR3 protein: CASSPPSLQETQYF. The CDR3 bases are TGTGCCAGCTCACCACCCTCCCTGCAAGAGACCCAGTACTTC.

There are a few counts of this clone. V usage is TRBV6-5 and J usage is TRBJ1-4; perhaps TRBD1 as D (6 bases). Trimming stripped 6 bases from V and 3 bases from J, with 11 bases between. CDR3 size: 14 residues. Germline loops: CDR1 MNHEY, CDR2 SVGAGI. This CDR3 reads CASRKGVANEKLFF. As DNA, the CDR3 is TGTGCCAGCAGGAAGGGGGTGGCTAATGAAAAACTGTTTTTT.

The J gene is TRBJ2-7, the V gene TRBV5-1; D gene ambiguous. The V gene's germline CDR1 is SGHRS and CDR2 YFSETQ. V lost 0 bases and J 2 bases, leaving 6 bases between the germline ends. The CDR3 contains 13 residues. CDR3 loop: CASSLADTYEQYF. The CDR3 DNA sequence: TGCGCCAGCAGCTTGGCAGATACCTACGAGCAGTACTTC.

On this clone itself: Other DNA sequences within the sample encode an identical CDR3. V is TRBV14 and J is TRBJ1-2; 7 bases fit TRBD1. The germline gives CDR1 SGHDN, CDR2 FVKESK. This CDR3 has 13 residues. The junction had 1 base not matched to a gene; V was cut back by 4 bases and J by 2 bases. The chain's CDR3 is CASSPTGNYGYTF. As DNA, the CDR3 is TGTGCCAGCAGCCCGACAGGGAACTATGGCTACACCTTC.

The chain employs TRBV5-1 and TRBJ2-7; D possibly corresponds to TRBD1 (5 bases). CDR1 and CDR2 (germline): SGHRS, YFSETQ. The CDR3 runs to 15 residues. V was cut by 2 bases and J by 0 bases, with 12 bases left in between. The CDR3 region is CASSFYQGPSYEQYF. In nucleotides, the CDR3 is TGCGCCAGCAGCTTCTACCAGGGCCCCTCCTACGAGCAGTACTTC.

The rearrangement links TRBV9 to TRBJ2-7; a possible D gene is TRBD2 (5 bases). The CDR3 runs 16 residues. The ends were cut back, 4 bases at V and 3 bases at J, with 20 bases in the middle. Per germline, CDR1 SGDLS and CDR2 YYNGEE. In nucleotides, the CDR3 is TGTGCCAGCAGCCCGTCCGGAGGAACACCCAACTACGAGCAGTACTTC. This sequence encodes CASSPSGGTPNYEQYF.

The chain combines TRBV11-3 with TRBJ1-4; D might be TRBD1 (5 bases). This CDR3 spans 15 amino acids. V lost 4 bases and J lost 4, with 13 bases in between. CDR1 is SGHNT and CDR2 is YENEEA in the germline V gene. The CDR3 region has the DNA TGTGCCAGCAGCTCCTCTGACAGCTTTAATGAAAAACTGTTTTTT. Amino acids: CASSSSDSFNEKLFF.

The chain carries TRBV30 and TRBJ2-3; TRBD2 matches at 7 bases. CDR3 size: 15 residues. The J segment lost 2 bases and the V segment lost 1 base, leaving 6 bases of the junction unmatched. Germline loops: CDR1 GTSNPN, CDR2 SVGIG (reference sequence). The chain's CDR3 is CAWSGSSGVTDTQYF. CDR3 nucleotide sequence: TGTGCCTGGAGTGGCTCAAGCGGGGTCACAGATACGCAGTATTTT.

The J gene is TRBJ1-1, the V gene TRBV6-1; D is unresolved. CDR1 is MNHNS and CDR2 is SASEGT in the germline V gene. The CDR3 has 15 amino acids. V was clipped by 8 bases and J by 3 bases, with 19 bases between them. The CDR3 region has the DNA TGTGCCAGCCGAACTACCTTGAGAGTCTACACTGAAGCTTTCTTT. Translating gives CASRTTLRVYTEAFF.

This chain links TRBV16 with TRBJ1-2; 9 positions agree with TRBD1. The V and J ends lost 4 bases and 6 bases, in that order; junction bases with no gene match: 9. The CDR3 is made up of 15 amino acids. Germline V lookup: CDR1 KGHSY, CDR2 FQNENV. The CDR3 bases are TGTGCCAGCAGCCTCAGAGGACAGGGGAACGATGGCTACACCTTC. It is translated as CASSLRGQGNDGYTF.

The rearrangement joins TRBV5-1 to TRBJ1-2; D ambiguous. CDR3 length: 16 amino acids. The V gene's germline CDR1 is SGHRS and CDR2 YFSETQ. V lost 0 bases and J lost 4, with 16 bases in between. CDR3 sequence: CASSLGPTGRGYGYTF. As DNA, the CDR3 is TGCGCCAGCAGCTTGGGCCCTACCGGTCGGGGCTATGGCTACACCTTC.

V usage is TRBV7-3 and J usage is TRBJ2-1; 13 bases fit TRBD2. V shed 5 bases and J 5 bases; nucleotides not matched to a gene: 12. This CDR3 is built from 18 residues. Germline CDR1 is SGHTA and CDR2 is FQGTGA. The DNA of the CDR3 is TGTGCCAGCAGCAAGGTGACTAGCGGGGGGTCTAGGGACAATGAGCAGTTCTTC. Its protein is CASSKVTSGGSRDNEQFF.

The V gene is TRBV5-6, the J gene TRBJ1-1, with a tentative D call TRBD1 (5 bases). V lost 3 bases, J lost 4 bases, and 16 bases lay in between. Germline-derived CDR1 and CDR2 are SGHDT and YYEEEE. The CDR3 loop spans 15 amino acids. CDR3 DNA sequence: TGTGCCAGCAGCTGGAAGGGGCGAACCTTCACTGAAGCTTTCTTT. This codes for CASSWKGRTFTEAFF.

The chain combines TRBV29-1 with TRBJ1-1; no definite D call. V lost 6 bases, J lost 1 base, and 18 bases lay in between. The CDR3 is 15 residues long. CDR1 SQVTM and CDR2 ANQGSEA come from the germline V gene. CDR3 sequence: CSVEVPQIPNTEAFF. As DNA, the CDR3 is TGCAGCGTGGAGGTCCCACAGATTCCGAACACTGAAGCTTTCTTT.

This clone was recorded only once. V usage is TRBV30 and J usage is TRBJ1-3; D not resolved. The germline CDR1 and CDR2 sequences are GTSNPN and SVGIG (reference sequence). V lost 6 bases and J 0 bases, leaving 6 bases between the germline ends. The CDR3 loop spans 12 amino acids. As DNA, the CDR3 is TGTGCCTGCCGAGACTCTGGAAACACCATATATTTT. Protein: CACRDSGNTIYF.

This chain joins TRBV28 and TRBJ1-2; possibly TRBD1 for D (5 bases). Trimming removed 3 bases at V and 6 bases at J, with 23 bases between. There are 17 residues in the CDR3. Germline CDR1 MDHEN, CDR2 SYDVKM. The CDR3 loop reads CASSFEARDGWSNGYTF. Written as DNA, the CDR3 is TGTGCCAGCAGTTTTGAGGCCAGGGATGGATGGTCGAATGGCTACACCTTC.

DNA for the CDR3: TGTGCCAGCAGCCGGACTAGTGGGCCTAGTGTGGTCAATGAGCAGTTCTTC. Translated, it gives CASSRTSGPSVVNEQFF. The gene calls are TRBV7-6 and TRBJ2-1; 7 nucleotides line up with TRBD2. The V gene end was trimmed by 5 bases and the J gene end by 6 bases; junction bases not matched to a gene: 16. The CDR3 runs 17 residues. The V gene's germline CDR1 is SGHVS and CDR2 FNYEAQ.

The genes are TRBV27 and TRBJ2-1; 7 bases agree with TRBD1. Per the germline V gene, CDR1 is MNHEY and CDR2 is SMNVEV (reference sequence). Germline trimming cut 2 bases from V and 0 bases from J; bases unmatched to any gene: 1. The CDR3 covers 15 residues. In DNA form, the CDR3 reads TGTGCCAGCAGTTTAAAGGGGGCCTCCTACAATGAGCAGTTCTTC. Translation: CASSLKGASYNEQFF.